This T cell receptor (beta chain) is from a study of T cells in Graves' hyperthyroidism and ophthalmopathy. General study results and limits: The model anticipated ophthalmopathy a median about six months pre-onset. In blood, most of the thyroid clonotypes expanded above 0.001 were also present.

There were TCR beta CDR3 regions amplified from RNA transcripts. With the HTBI primer set, the TCR CDR3 went through a first round of RT-PCR. TCRdb itself ran the multiplex PCR reads through MiXCR, one entry per CDR3 protein. The sample holds 490,000 or so distinct CDR3 sequences, 15% to 20% seen once. This clonotype was seen a few times. Its antigen is not identified. The V gene's germline CDR1 is SNHLY and CDR2 FYNNEI. V was pared by 8 bases and J by 2 bases, with 9 bases of the junction left unmatched. This CDR3 has 14 amino acids. Uncontrolled infection, other autoimmune disease, pregnancy or lactation disqualified patients from enrolment.

The J gene is TRBJ2-7, the V gene TRBV2, with 7 positions matching TRBD1. The receptor was derived from a man aged 35-49 years with Graves' ophthalmopathy. Sequencing used blood. The CDR3 sequence: CASRTGQPPYEQYF. The CDR3 DNA is TGTGCCAGCCGAACGGGACAGCCCCCCTACGAGCAGTACTTC.